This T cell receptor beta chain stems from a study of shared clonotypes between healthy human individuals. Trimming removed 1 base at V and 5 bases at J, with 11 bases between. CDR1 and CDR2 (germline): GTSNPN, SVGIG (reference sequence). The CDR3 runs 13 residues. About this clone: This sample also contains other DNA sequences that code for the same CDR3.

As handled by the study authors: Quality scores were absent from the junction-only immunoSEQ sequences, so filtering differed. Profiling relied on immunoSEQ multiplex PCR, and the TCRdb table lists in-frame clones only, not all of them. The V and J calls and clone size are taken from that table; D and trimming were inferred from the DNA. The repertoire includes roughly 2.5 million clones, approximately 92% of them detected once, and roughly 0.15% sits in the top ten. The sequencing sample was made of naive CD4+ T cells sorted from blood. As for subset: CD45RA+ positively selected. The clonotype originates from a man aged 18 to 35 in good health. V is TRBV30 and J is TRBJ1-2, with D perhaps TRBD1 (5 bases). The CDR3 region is CAWSAGTVYGYTF. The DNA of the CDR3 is TGTGCCTGGAGTGCGGGGACTGTTTATGGCTACACCTTC. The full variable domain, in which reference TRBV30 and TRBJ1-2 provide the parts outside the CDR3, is SQTIHQWPATLVQPVGSPLSLECTVEGTSNPNLYWYRQAAGRGLQLLFYSVGIGQISSEVPQNLSASRPQDRQFILSSKKLLLSDSGFYLCAWSAGTVYGYTFGSGTRLTVV.